The sample holds one count of the clone carrying this T cell receptor (beta chain). V lost 0 bases and J lost 3, with 11 bases in between. Germline CDR1 reads LNHDA; CDR2 reads SQIVND (reference sequence). The CDR3 length is 16 residues. This entry comes from a study of shared T cell receptors in the human thymus. Profiled with immunoSEQ multiplex PCR; TCRdb holds only in-frame clones, not every one. The sample lists approximately 660,000 clones, around nine tenths occurring once. These data also featured in a second study, about human thymus T cells.

This rearrangement joins TRBV19 to TRBJ2-2; D uncertain. Sequencing input: thymocytes. The sequence was collected from a boy younger than two with a congenital heart defect. Here the CDR3 reads CASSIDDKTYTGELFF. DNA of the CDR3: TGTGCCAGTAGTATAGATGATAAGACTTACACCGGGGAGCTGTTTTTT.